This TCR beta chain was profiled in a study of T cell repertoires in cytomegalovirus infection. Study as a whole: Evidence of both CMV infection and a matching HLA type came from public TCR beta signatures. Study-wide results and caveats: The ex vivo response was dominated by HLA-C-restricted CMV-specific TCR beta clonotypes. Cumulated frequencies of public TCR beta families served to identify carriers of CMV plus the relevant HLA.

Germline V lookup: CDR1 MDHEN, CDR2 SYDVKM. The germline V and J ends were trimmed by 7 bases and 0 bases, with 12 bases remaining between them. The CDR3 runs 14 residues. TCRdb used MiXCR to reprocess the reads, holding one entry per CDR3 protein. The sample has under 800,000 distinct CDR3 sequences; 20% to 25% are singletons. This clonotype was seen a handful of times. As yet, its antigen is unknown. The TCR was taken from a human donor in good health (CMV status not recorded). Some clones in this sample may be carry-over from other donors' samples. This rearrangement joins TRBV28 to TRBJ2-5; D may correspond to TRBD1 or TRBD2 (5 bases each). The material sequenced was CD8+ T cells from PBMCs. The DNA of the CDR3 is TGTGCCAGCAACGAGGGGAGCTACCAAGAGACCCAGTACTTC. Encoded protein: CASNEGSYQETQYF.